The source of this TCR beta chain is a study of vaccination and CD4 T cells after COVID-19. About the study: Across the group, participants received two doses of either BNT162b2 or mRNA-1273 vaccine. Each control was exposed to a CEFX pool, an HIV-1 Nef pool, or no peptide at all.

An Oncomine TCR Beta short-read assay was used to sequence the DNA from cultured CD4+ T cells. TCRdb analysed the PCR reads with MiXCR anew, one entry per CDR3 protein. The sample holds 15,000 to 20,000 distinct CDR3 sequences, under 75% seen once. Per the germline V gene, CDR1 is LNHNV and CDR2 is YYDKDF (reference sequence). V lost 0 bases, J lost 1 base, and 5 bases lay in between. The length of the CDR3 is 14 residues. The treatment: roughly 10-day PBMC culture with coronavirus spike peptide pools or control peptides (ViraFEST assay). Each well received 2.1 million or so PBMCs, cultured with roughly 9.9 IU/ml IL-2 and roughly 10 ug/ml peptide pools. Turning to this clonotype: Its antigen is not identified.

The TCR sequence derives from a human donor who had recovered from COVID-19. Material for sequencing was CD4+ T cells from blood, cultured in vitro. The chain combines TRBV15 with TRBJ2-3, with a tentative D call TRBD2 (5 bases). For the CDR3, the DNA is TGTGCCACCAGCAGAGAGCGGGGCACAGATACGCAGTATTTT. Protein: CATSRERGTDTQYF.